Below, 6 T cell receptor beta chains from the same sample are listed, as sequenced in a study of beta chain features in type 1 diabetes. Expressed TCRB transcripts were sequenced, since all the RNA that had been isolated was reverse transcribed. Here immunoSEQ multiplex PCR was the method, and the copy in TCRdb shows in-frame clones only, minus some. The repertoire consists of 970,000 or so clones, with roughly 16% occurring once and the leading ten covering 0.023%. Sequenced material: naive CD4+ T cells from blood. The receptors stem from a woman under 30 in good health.

This clone has more than one count but fewer than ten. The chain employs TRBV19 and TRBJ1-1; 7 bases align to TRBD1. This CDR3 region has 14 residues. V lost 6 bases, J lost 0 bases, and 4 bases stayed unmatched. Germline V gene sequence: CDR1 LNHDA, CDR2 SQIVND (reference sequence). The CDR3 DNA reads as TGTGCCAGTAGCTCGACAGGGTTGAACACTGAAGCTTTCTTT. As protein: CASSSTGLNTEAFF.

This clone was seen a few times. The CDR3 DNA is TGTGCCATCACCCCGGACAGGGGTTCCTACGAGCAGTACTTC. This encodes CAITPDRGSYEQYF. The chain links TRBV10-3 to TRBJ2-7, with TRBD1 matching 9 bases. V lost 7 bases, J lost 1 base, and 5 bases stayed unmatched. CDR3 length: 14 amino acids. The V gene's germline CDR1 is ENHRY and CDR2 SYGVKD.

This clone was seen a handful of times. V is TRBV25-1 and J is TRBJ2-1; 16 positions match TRBD2. V dropped 4 bases and J dropped 15; count of bases not matched to a gene: 9. Germline CDR1 and CDR2: MGHDK and SYGVNS. This CDR3 has 15 amino acids. The CDR3 reads CASSVGLAGGYSWFF. As DNA, the CDR3 is TGTGCCAGCAGTGTGGGACTAGCGGGAGGGTACTCGTGGTTCTTC.

This clone turned up a few times. This chain joins TRBV5-6 and TRBJ2-5, with unresolved D. Trimming took off 2 bases at V and 5 bases at J, with 19 bases between the two ends. The CDR3 runs 16 residues. The germline V gene has CDR1 SGHDT and CDR2 YYEEEE. Here the CDR3 reads CASSFMSPNVQETQYF. The CDR3 DNA sequence: TGTGCCAGCAGCTTTATGAGTCCCAATGTGCAGGAGACCCAGTACTTC.

The chain carries TRBV11-2 and TRBJ2-3; 15 bases match TRBD2. CDR3 length equals 19 residues. J lost 1 base, V lost 5 bases, and 10 bases had no gene match. Germline V gene sequence: CDR1 SGHAT, CDR2 FQNNGV. CDR3: CASSRTGTSGRWGTDTQYF. The CDR3, as DNA: TGTGCCAGCAGCAGGACCGGGACTAGCGGGAGGTGGGGCACAGATACGCAGTATTTT.

The chain employs TRBV29-1 and TRBJ1-2; 7 positions agree with TRBD1. Per the germline V gene, CDR1 is SQVTM and CDR2 is ANQGSEA. There are 12 residues in the CDR3. V gave up 5 bases and J gave up 3 bases; unmatched junction bases: 3. The CDR3 DNA sequence: TGCAGCGTTACGGGGACAGACTATGGCTACACCTTC. Translating gives CSVTGTDYGYTF.